This T cell receptor beta chain stems from a study of shared clonotypes between healthy human individuals. A word on this clone: Its cognate antigen is unknown.

V shed 1 base and J shed 4 bases, with 11 bases lying between them. CDR1 and CDR2 from the germline V gene are SGHNT and YYREEE (reference sequence). The CDR3 runs to 14 residues. Study donors comprised healthy, HIV-negative adults devoid of recent acute infection or vaccination. Every unsorted PBMC PCR replicate was loaded with about 290 ng DNA, approximately 30,000 T cell genomes. Sequencing used immunoSEQ multiplex PCR; TCRdb keeps in-frame clones, though not all of them. This sample yields some 530,000 clones, of which 78% are seen a single time; around 12% belongs to the top ten. General study results and limits: Exclusively blood specimens were collected; tissue repertoires likely differ.

This TCR came from a woman aged 40 to 50 in good health. Some clones in this sample may be carry-over from other donors' samples. Sequenced: PBMCs. The rearrangement links TRBV5-4 to TRBJ2-5, with a tentative D call TRBD2 (6 bases). CDR3 in amino acids: CASSLSVSGETQYF. CDR3 DNA sequence: TGTGCCAGCAGCTTGAGTGTTAGCGGAGAGACCCAGTACTTC.